The text below deals with one T cell receptor beta chain. The sample belongs to a study of T cells in Graves' hyperthyroidism and ophthalmopathy. Amplified TCR beta CDR3 regions came from RNA transcripts. RT-PCR in the first round (using the HTBI primer set) targeted the TCR CDR3. One entry per CDR3 protein results from TCRdb running MiXCR on the multiplex PCR reads. The table lists hundreds of thousands of distinct CDR3 sequences, approximately 14% of them singletons. This clonotype was sampled from a man aged 18 to 29 with Graves' ophthalmopathy. Sequences were obtained from blood.

The CDR3 sequence is CASSGTFGTSYNEQFF. CDR3 bases: TGTGCCAGCAGTGGTACATTCGGGACTAGCTACAATGAGCAGTTCTTC. The chain combines TRBV25-1 with TRBJ2-1; TRBD2 matches at 8 bases. The CDR3 extends over 16 amino acids. In germline, CDR1 is MGHDK, CDR2 SYGVNS. Germline trimming cut 4 bases from V and 3 bases from J; bases unmatched to any gene: 8.